A single count supports the clone carrying this TCR beta chain. These data are taken from a study of blood T cell repertoires in COVID-19. The wider study: The United States, Italy and Spain supplied acute and convalescent COVID-19 samples. Sources were T cells, B-cell-depleted T cells, or PBMCs; the material itself was cDNA or gDNA.

V lost 2 bases and J lost 2; bases outside the gene matches: 5. Germline V gene sequence: CDR1 SGHNT, CDR2 YENEEA. The CDR3 runs to 17 residues. In the authors' workflow: Reference gene primers were amplified, and this amplification served to estimate nucleated cell counts. Here immunoSEQ multiplex PCR was the method, and the copy in TCRdb shows in-frame clones only, minus some. V, J and clone size are those of that table, while D and trimming were read from the DNA. The table shows about 330,000 clones, with approximately 85% occurring only once. This receptor was identified in a human donor in a cohort sampled during active COVID-19. The sequenced sample was peripheral blood. This chain uses TRBV11-3 with TRBJ2-3; 12 bases align to TRBD2. CDR3 in DNA: TGTGCCAGCAGCTTACGGACTAGCGGGGAGTACACAGATACGCAGTATTTT. This sequence encodes CASSLRTSGEYTDTQYF.